Listed here are 19 T cell receptor beta chains from one sample, sequenced in a study of blood T cells in healthy people across ages. A sample-barcoded 5' primer and a J-beta primer mix were used in a second PCR of roughly 7 to 11 cycles. From the 5' RACE reads, TCRdb called clonotypes with MiXCR, one entry per CDR3 protein. The sample contains about 830,000 distinct CDR3 sequences, 58% of which appear only once. Sequenced input: blood. These TCRs come from a young man in good health.

The chain has TRBV18 and TRBJ2-1, with 7 positions matching TRBD1. The CDR3 extends over 14 amino acids. CDR1 is KGHSH, CDR2 LQKENI, per germline. Trimming cost V 8 bases and J 6 bases; bases outside gene matches: 10. The CDR3 spells CASLSIGGRNEQFF. CDR3 coding DNA: TGTGCCAGCCTATCAATAGGGGGCCGCAATGAGCAGTTCTTC.

The chain recombines TRBV7-8 with TRBJ2-1, with a possible D match to TRBD2 (5 bases). The CDR3 is 12 amino acids. The V end lost 8 bases, the J end lost 0 bases, and 5 bases lay between the germline ends. Germline V CDR1 and CDR2: SGHVS, FQNEAQ. CDR3 sequence reads: CASGSSYNEQFF. Written as DNA, the CDR3 is TGTGCCAGCGGGAGCTCCTACAATGAGCAGTTCTTC. Full variable domain (remainder filled in from reference TRBV7-8 and TRBJ2-1): GAGVSQSPRYKVAKRGQDVALRCDPISGHVSLFWYQQALGQGPEFLTYFQNEAQLDKSGLPSDRFFAERPEGSVSTLKIQRTQQEDSAVYLCASGSSYNEQFFGPGTRLTVL.

V and J are TRBV4-3 and TRBJ2-7; D is tentatively TRBD1 or TRBD2 (6 bases each). The CDR3 is 15 residues long. The germline gives CDR1 LGHNA, CDR2 YSLEER. The ends were cut back, 2 bases at V and 5 bases at J, with 16 bases in the middle. The CDR3 DNA reads TGCGCCAGCAGCCAACGGGGGAGACAGGTGGACGAGCAGTACTTC. Its protein is CASSQRGRQVDEQYF.

V gene TRBV7-6 combines with J gene TRBJ2-5; possible D gene TRBD2, 5 bases. Germline assignment: CDR1 SGHVS and CDR2 FNYEAQ. Trimming pared 5 bases from V and 11 bases from J, leaving 15 bases between. CDR3 size: 12 residues. The CDR3 DNA reads TGTGCCAGCAGCGAGGGTGGTAGCCGGCAGTACTTC. This codes for CASSEGGSRQYF.

Only a few counts were recorded for this clonotype. V is TRBV12-3 or TRBV12-4 and J is TRBJ2-6; tentative D call: TRBD2 (5 bases). V lost 3 bases and J 2 bases, leaving 11 bases between the germline ends. The CDR3 covers 16 residues. CDR3 in amino acids: CASSLTGSAGANVLTF. DNA of the CDR3: TGTGCCAGCAGTTTGACGGGGTCGGCTGGGGCCAACGTCCTGACTTTC.

Only a few counts were recorded for this clonotype. This sequence joins TRBV10-3 and TRBJ1-2; D is possibly TRBD1 (5 bases). V was shortened by 0 bases and J by 6 bases, with 11 bases between the two germline ends. CDR3 size: 14 residues. The germline gives CDR1 ENHRY, CDR2 SYGVKD. This CDR3 reads CAISESKGAHGYTF. The CDR3 nucleotides are TGTGCCATCAGTGAGTCGAAAGGGGCACATGGCTACACCTTC.

Here the CDR3 reads CSAADSVNYGYTF. CDR3 nucleotide sequence: TGCAGTGCTGCGGACAGCGTTAACTATGGCTACACCTTC. The chain links TRBV20-1 to TRBJ1-2; TRBD1 might be the D (6 bases). The CDR3 loop spans 13 amino acids. The V gene's germline CDR1 is DFQATT and CDR2 SNEGSKA (reference sequence). Trimming removed 5 bases at V and 1 base at J, with 11 bases between.

This clonotype was seen just once. This chain links TRBV7-9 with TRBJ1-4, with D uncertain. This CDR3 has 16 residues. CDR1 and CDR2 (germline): SEHNR, FQNEAQ (reference sequence). Trimming pared 5 bases from V and 0 bases from J, leaving 13 bases between. Here the CDR3 DNA reads TGTGCCAGCAGCATGCGACAAGTAGCAACTAATGAAAAACTGTTTTTT. Translated, it gives CASSMRQVATNEKLFF.

The chain is built from TRBV20-1 and TRBJ2-4; 8 positions match TRBD1. CDR3 length: 11 residues. The trim removed 5 bases at V and 13 bases at J, leaving 7 bases unmatched. The germline gives CDR1 DFQATT, CDR2 SNEGSKA (reference sequence). This CDR3 reads CSALGQGVQYF. Here the CDR3 DNA reads TGCAGTGCTCTTGGACAGGGAGTGCAGTACTTC.

The chain is built from TRBV7-2 and TRBJ2-7, with D possibly matching TRBD2 (5 bases). Germline V gives CDR1 SGHTA, CDR2 FQGNSA. This CDR3 is 15 amino acids long. The ends were cut back, 3 bases at V and 3 bases at J, with 15 bases in the middle. The CDR3 DNA follows: TGTGCCAGCAGCTTGGCGAAAGCGGTATACTACGAGCAGTACTTC. Its translation is CASSLAKAVYYEQYF.

This clonotype showed up just once. This chain links TRBV7-2 with TRBJ1-4; D remains unclear. CDR1 is SGHTA and CDR2 is FQGNSA in the germline V gene. Between the trimmed V and J ends, which lost 2 bases and 7 bases, there was a span of 11 bases. The length of the CDR3 is 14 residues. The CDR3 bases are TGTGCCAGCAGCTTATGGGGTATTAGTGAAAAACTGTTTTTT. This sequence encodes CASSLWGISEKLFF.

The rearrangement joins TRBV6-2 or TRBV6-3 to TRBJ2-3; TRBD2 agrees at 7 bases. This CDR3 is 14 amino acids long. Germline values: CDR1 MNHEY, CDR2 SVGEGT. Losses at the gene ends were 6 bases for V and 8 bases for J; bases not matched to a gene: 11. CDR3 sequence (DNA): TGTGCCAGCAGCCCCGGGACTATCAGCCGTACGCAGTATTTT. As protein: CASSPGTISRTQYF.

The V gene is TRBV20-1, the J gene TRBJ2-7; D gene uncertain. Trimming shortened V by 2 bases and J by 5 bases, and 10 bases separated the two germline ends. This CDR3 is 12 amino acids long. Germline V lookup: CDR1 DFQATT, CDR2 SNEGSKA (reference sequence). In DNA, the CDR3 is TGCAGTGCTAGAATTTATTCTAACGAGCAGTACTTC. Translated: CSARIYSNEQYF.

This rearrangement joins TRBV30 to TRBJ1-1; possibly TRBD1 for D (5 bases). The V gene lost 6 bases and the J gene lost 3 bases, with 14 bases spanning the gap. The CDR3 runs 13 residues. The germline CDR1 and CDR2 sequences are GTSNPN and SVGIG (reference sequence). In DNA, the CDR3 is TGTGCCTGTAATGAGGTGGGGGACACTGAAGCTTTCTTT. Amino acids: CACNEVGDTEAFF.

This chain connects TRBV7-9 to TRBJ1-4, with TRBD1 as a possible D gene (5 bases). This CDR3 has 14 residues. V gave up 1 base and J gave up 7 bases, with 10 bases separating them. Per germline, CDR1 SEHNR and CDR2 FQNEAQ (reference sequence). CDR3 sequence: CASSLVETVEKLFF. The CDR3 DNA is TGTGCCAGCAGCTTAGTCGAGACAGTTGAAAAACTGTTTTTT.

The chain employs TRBV6-2 or TRBV6-3 and TRBJ2-1; no firm D call. This CDR3 spans 13 amino acids. Germline CDR1 reads MNHEY; CDR2 reads SVGEGT. With 4 bases removed from V and 10 bases from J, the gap between germline ends came to 14 bases. The CDR3 spells CASSFRRNYEQFF. The CDR3 bases are TGTGCCAGCAGTTTTAGACGGAACTACGAGCAGTTCTTC.

The chain carries TRBV10-3 and TRBJ2-5; 8 nucleotides line up with TRBD2. The J call could be wrong; TRBJ2-7 is a better fit for the DNA end. The germline V gene has CDR1 ENHRY and CDR2 SYGVKD. The CDR3 consists of 13 residues. CDR3 protein: CAISGSGEREQYF. The CDR3 DNA sequence: TGTGCCATCAGTGGTAGCGGGGAACGCGAGCAGTACTTC.

V usage is TRBV5-6 and J usage is TRBJ2-1, with 13 positions matching TRBD2. CDR3 length: 15 residues. Germline trimming cut 2 bases from V and 9 bases from J; bases unmatched to any gene: 5. The germline V gene has CDR1 SGHDT and CDR2 YYEEEE. CDR3 sequence (DNA): TGTGCCAGCAGCTTCGGACTAGCGGGAGTTGTTGAGCAGTTCTTC. As protein: CASSFGLAGVVEQFF.

The CDR3 DNA reads as TGTGCCAGCATAGGGGCATCTATATATGGCTACACCTTC. This encodes CASIGASIYGYTF. The rearrangement links TRBV6-1 to TRBJ1-2, with D tentatively TRBD1 (5 bases). The germline V and J ends were trimmed by 7 bases and 5 bases, with 14 bases remaining between them. The CDR3 totals 13 residues. Germline V gene sequence: CDR1 MNHNS, CDR2 SASEGT.